This T cell receptor (beta chain) emerged from a study of sequential checkpoint blockade in melanoma. The overall study: Randomization was 1:1 between first-line nivolumab→ipilimumab and ipilimumab→nivolumab. After both sequences, patients received maintenance nivolumab.

Treatment of the sample: randomized to nivolumab then ipilimumab (arm A) or the reverse (arm B). No patient had prior DNA-damaging chemotherapy. Live CD3+CD8+ CD19− CD56− cells were sorted from PBMCs. This clone was observed a handful of times. Here immunoSEQ multiplex PCR was the method, and the copy in TCRdb shows in-frame clones only, minus some. Of about 10,000 clones listed, about 80% are singletons. Material: CD8+ T cells sorted from blood (inferred from file names), obtained from a patient given nivolumab and ipilimumab in sequence. The clonotype was recovered from a human donor with melanoma.

For the CDR3, the DNA is TGTGCCAGCAGCTTAGAACAGGGGAATTCACCCCTCCACTTT. Translated: CASSLEQGNSPLHF. V is TRBV7-9 and J is TRBJ1-6; 7 bases line up with TRBD1. Germline trimming cut 1 base from V and 7 bases from J; bases unmatched to any gene: 1. This CDR3 comprises 14 residues. The germline V gene has CDR1 SEHNR and CDR2 FQNEAQ (reference sequence).